This T cell receptor (beta chain) derives from a study of neurological immune-mediated disorders. The wider study: Relapsing-remitting disease affected some 31, and secondary progressive 3, of around 34 multiple sclerosis patients. The study's findings and limits: Association of the multiple sclerosis repertoire cluster with clinical or MRI features was not observed for any feature.

This clonotype came up many times. Its specificity is unknown. The unsorted libraries were prepared from 2 million PBMCs (stored at -80 C). MiXCR, run by TCRdb on the 5' RACE reads, gives a single entry per CDR3 protein. The repertoire holds more than 45,000 distinct CDR3 sequences, with roughly 2.5% as singletons. The V segment lost 0 bases and the J segment 9 bases; nucleotides outside the gene matches: 7. The germline V gene encodes CDR1 LGHNA and CDR2 YSLEER. This CDR3 comprises 14 residues. The V and J genes are TRBV4-3 and TRBJ2-5; 7 bases match TRBD1. The origin of this receptor is a man in his fifties with multiple sclerosis. What was sequenced was PBMCs. In nucleotides, the CDR3 is TGCGCCAGCAGCCAAGAGGGACAGACCGGGGCCCAGTACTTC. This codes for CASSQEGQTGAQYF.